This T cell receptor beta chain was identified in a study of CD8 T cells in ankylosing spondylitis (dated 2017 in TCRdb). The study in broad terms: To find TCR variants linked to disease, the study profiled T cell receptor beta repertoires in ankylosing spondylitis patients and healthy donors. Samples of peripheral blood were taken, and for ankylosing spondylitis patients, synovial fluid was collected as well. The full study cohort comprised 25 ankylosing spondylitis patients and some 100 healthy donors. What the work shows at the level of the full study, not this receptor alone: A CD8+ phenotype was shown by the disease-linked clones, which were found at relatively low frequencies in peripheral blood. The disease-linked clones were reported as significantly enriched in matched synovial fluid samples from ankylosing spondylitis patients. Some of the motif variants had been reported before in the synovial fluid and blood of reactive arthritis patients, a finding that suggests common disease-initiation mechanisms. Blood from ankylosing spondylitis patients appeared to be characterized by a TCR beta motif composed of eight highly homologous amino acid variants.

This clonotype was detected a few times. It lacks a known antigen. No quality values exist for individual bases; no much larger clone is one base distant. Via the germline V gene (reference sequence), CDR1 is DFQATT and CDR2 SNEGSKA. The CDR3 has 15 amino acids, counting the end cysteine and valine. Only the CDR3 DNA is retained, 45 bases long and in frame from the first base. This sample was sequenced with an Illumina HiSeq 2500. Quantitative 5'-RACE with molecular barcodes was the method used to prepare the TCR beta libraries. As for how the authors treated the data: To identify disease-linked TCR variants, a new computational method was used, one built on a probabilistic model of VDJ rearrangement. The public reads were run again by TCRdb, first through fastp at Q25 and then through MiXCR, and only productive beta chains were kept. All rows with the same CDR3 protein become a single entry with the most common DNA and genes. TCRdb, rather than the study authors, made the V and J calls. The sample includes 250,000 to 350,000 distinct CDR3 sequences, with 15% to 20% observed a single time. Of the sample, under 8.5% is held by the ten largest clones.

The clonotype originates from a male donor with ankylosing spondylitis or in good health (not recorded which). The sample taken for sequencing was blood, either unsorted or a sorted T cell fraction (not recorded which). The chain is assembled from TRBV20-1 and TRBJ2-7, with TRBD2 matching 12 junction bases. This receptor carries the CDR3 CSPRGMGLAGYEQYV. The DNA sequence follows: TGCAGTCCTAGGGGAATGGGACTAGCGGGCTACGAGCAGTACGTC.